Shown below are 27 T cell receptor beta chains from a single sample sequenced in a study of cytomegalovirus exposure and HLA in healthy donors. The PCR contained 60 Vbeta and 13 Jbeta primers. The data were produced by immunoSEQ multiplex PCR, yet TCRdb's version contains in-frame clones alone and is incomplete. The table records about 110,000 clones, approximately 83% of them present only once. The source material was PBMCs. All receptors come from a man aged 35-49 years in good health and CMV-seronegative.

The chain is built from TRBV6-6 and TRBJ2-7, with 7 nucleotides matching TRBD1. CDR1 is MNHNY and CDR2 is SVGAGI in the germline V gene (reference sequence). V dropped 2 bases and J dropped 3; count of bases not matched to a gene: 4. The CDR3 spans 14 residues. CDR3 DNA: TGTGCCAGCAGTTACGAAGGGGGCCTCTACGAGCAGTACTTC. It specifies CASSYEGGLYEQYF.

The gene calls are TRBV4-1 and TRBJ2-1; no firm D call. CDR1 is MGHRA, CDR2 YSYEKL, per germline. The CDR3 extends over 14 amino acids. V lost 1 base to trimming and J lost 9 bases, with 13 bases between them. CDR3 sequence: CASSQAPTVVEQFF. The DNA of the CDR3 is TGCGCCAGCAGCCAAGCCCCCACTGTGGTTGAGCAGTTCTTC.

V is TRBV6-5 and J is TRBJ1-5; a weak D match, TRBD1 (6 bases). V shed 6 bases and J shed 0 bases, with 9 bases lying between them. The CDR3 contains 14 residues. The germline V gene encodes CDR1 MNHEY and CDR2 SVGAGI. CDR3 protein: CASSRTVSNQPQHF. The CDR3 DNA follows: TGTGCCAGCAGCCGGACAGTTAGCAATCAGCCCCAGCATTTT.

The V gene is TRBV7-9, the J gene TRBJ2-5; 8 bases map to TRBD2. Germline values: CDR1 SEHNR, CDR2 FQNEAQ (reference sequence). V dropped 1 base and J dropped 5; count of bases not matched to a gene: 3. The CDR3 runs to 14 residues. CDR3 nucleotide sequence: TGTGCCAGCAGCTTAGGACTAGCGCGTGAGACCCAGTACTTC. Its translation: CASSLGLARETQYF. Based on the CDR3 plus reference TRBV7-9 and TRBJ2-5, the full variable domain is DTGVSQNPRHKITKRGQNVTFRCDPISEHNRLYWYRQTLGQGPEFLTYFQNEAQLEKSRLLSDRFSAERPKGSFSTLEIQRTEQGDSAMYLCASSLGLARETQYFGPGTRLLVL.

The V and J genes are TRBV29-1 and TRBJ2-7; 9 bases align to TRBD1. This CDR3 contains 13 residues. CDR1 is SQVTM, CDR2 ANQGSEA, per germline. After removal of 6 bases from V and 6 bases from J, the junction contained 9 bases not matched to a gene. The CDR3 spells CSVATGGRSEQYF. The CDR3 nucleotides are TGCAGCGTGGCTACAGGGGGCCGAAGCGAGCAGTACTTC.

The CDR3 DNA sequence: TGTGCCAGCAGTCCCTCCGGGACAGGGGTTACTGAAGCTTTCTTT. Translation: CASSPSGTGVTEAFF. The V and J genes are TRBV28 and TRBJ1-1; TRBD1 matches 10 bases. The CDR3 sequence is 15 residues long. V shed 5 bases, J shed 5 bases, and the junction held 8 bases outside the gene matches. Germline V gene sequence: CDR1 MDHEN, CDR2 SYDVKM.

The rearrangement joins TRBV6-4 to TRBJ1-5; possible D gene TRBD1, 6 bases. The CDR3 sequence is 13 residues long. V lost 8 bases to trimming and J lost 6 bases, with 14 bases between them. Germline assignment: CDR1 MRHNA and CDR2 SNTAGT. The CDR3 sequence: CASGTGLGQPQHF. The CDR3 nucleotides read TGTGCCAGCGGAACAGGGCTCGGTCAGCCCCAGCATTTT.

V usage is TRBV4-3 and J usage is TRBJ2-3; D ambiguous. Germline V gene sequence: CDR1 LGHNA, CDR2 YSLEER. The CDR3 sequence is 17 residues long. The germline V and J ends were trimmed by 0 bases and 2 bases, with 15 bases remaining between them. The CDR3 DNA reads as TGCGCCAGCAGCCAAGATTTGGGCAGTTACCACACAGATACGCAGTATTTT. Protein sequence: CASSQDLGSYHTDTQYF.

This chain links TRBV30 with TRBJ2-2, with a weak D call TRBD2 (6 bases). The V gene's germline CDR1 is GTSNPN and CDR2 SVGIG (reference sequence). V lost 5 bases to trimming and J lost 4 bases, with 11 bases between them. The CDR3 runs to 13 residues. The CDR3 bases are TGTGCCTGGGGGGCGGGATTCACCGGGGAGCTGTTTTTT. Amino acid sequence: CAWGAGFTGELFF.

The gene calls are TRBV6-5 and TRBJ1-2; tentatively, D is TRBD1 (6 bases). Germline V lookup: CDR1 MNHEY, CDR2 SVGAGI. With 0 bases removed from V and 4 bases from J, the gap between germline ends came to 15 bases. The length of the CDR3 is 16 residues. The CDR3 here is CASSYSKTGHLYGYTF. The DNA for the CDR3 is TGTGCCAGCAGTTACTCGAAAACAGGGCACCTCTATGGCTACACCTTC.

CDR3 bases: TGTGCCACCAGGGGGACAGGGGGTAATTCACCCCTCCACTTT. Its protein product is CATRGTGGNSPLHF. The genes are TRBV15 and TRBJ1-6; 11 positions match TRBD1. The junction had 1 base not matched to a gene; V was cut back by 6 bases and J by 6 bases. CDR1 and CDR2 from the germline V gene are LNHNV and YYDKDF (reference sequence). CDR3 size: 14 residues.

This rearrangement joins TRBV7-9 to TRBJ2-5; tentative D call: TRBD2 (5 bases). V was shortened by 1 base and J by 2 bases, with 8 bases between the two germline ends. CDR3 size: 14 residues. Germline CDR1 reads SEHNR; CDR2 reads FQNEAQ (reference sequence). CDR3: CASSLEGVQETQYF. The CDR3 DNA is TGTGCCAGCAGCTTAGAGGGAGTTCAAGAGACCCAGTACTTC.

The chain recombines TRBV6-5 with TRBJ1-6; D may be TRBD1 (6 bases). From germline, CDR1 is MNHEY and CDR2 SVGAGI. This CDR3 is 16 amino acids long. The V and J ends lost 1 base and 4 bases respectively, with 11 bases between them. CDR3 in amino acids: CASSYLNQGYNSPLHF. In DNA form, the CDR3 reads TGTGCCAGCAGTTACTTAAACCAGGGGTATAATTCACCCCTCCACTTT.

The V call is TRBV7-2, the J call TRBJ1-1; the D gene is possibly TRBD1 (5 bases). The CDR3 extends over 14 amino acids. Germline V gene data show CDR1 as SGHTA and CDR2 as FQGNSA. V lost 5 bases and J lost 4, with 14 bases in between. This CDR3 reads CASSQGGSRTEAFF. Here the CDR3 DNA reads TGTGCCAGCAGCCAGGGAGGCAGTCGCACTGAAGCTTTCTTT.

The chain carries TRBV5-8 and TRBJ1-1, with 8 nucleotides matching TRBD1. The V gene's germline CDR1 is SGHTS and CDR2 YDEGEE. The CDR3 sequence is 15 residues long. V shed 4 bases, J shed 6 bases, and the junction held 11 bases outside the gene matches. The CDR3 sequence: CASSARQGKIAEAFF. The CDR3 nucleotides read TGTGCCAGCAGCGCTAGACAGGGGAAGATCGCTGAAGCTTTCTTT. The complete variable domain, with remaining parts taken from reference TRBV5-8 and TRBJ1-1, reads EAGVTQSPTHLIKTRGQQATLRCSPISGHTSVYWYQQALGLGLQFLLWYDEGEERNRGNFPPRFSGRQFPNYSSELNVNALELEDSALYLCASSARQGKIAEAFFGQGTRLTVV.

V usage is TRBV7-2 and J usage is TRBJ2-1, with 9 bases lining up with TRBD1. J was trimmed by 5 bases and V by 2 bases; bases with no gene match: 7. Germline loops: CDR1 SGHTA, CDR2 FQGNSA. There are 16 residues in the CDR3. The DNA of the CDR3 is TGTGCCAGCAGCTTAAAGAGACAGGGGGTAAACAATGAGCAGTTCTTC. It specifies CASSLKRQGVNNEQFF.

The sample holds one count of this clone. The chain uses TRBV6-5 and TRBJ1-4; TRBD1 is a possible D gene (5 bases). The CDR3 consists of 14 residues. V was clipped by 2 bases and J by 7 bases, with 11 bases between them. Germline V gene lookup returns CDR1 MNHEY and CDR2 SVGAGI. The CDR3 DNA reads as TGTGCCAGCAGTTACGGGACTAGCGGTGAAAAACTGTTTTTT. Its protein is CASSYGTSGEKLFF.

The chain recombines TRBV28 with TRBJ1-5; no definite D call. Germline CDR1 MDHEN, CDR2 SYDVKM. The CDR3 covers 15 residues. V was shortened by 6 bases and J by 2 bases, with 14 bases between the two germline ends. CDR3 amino acids: CASSRNLIGNQPQHF. The DNA of the CDR3 is TGTGCCAGCAGCCGAAACCTAATAGGCAATCAGCCCCAGCATTTT.

The chain recombines TRBV7-9 with TRBJ2-7; 8 bases are shared with TRBD1. CDR1 is SEHNR, CDR2 FQNEAQ, per germline (reference sequence). The length of the CDR3 is 14 residues. V lost 2 bases to trimming and J lost 0 bases; unmatched junction nucleotides: 0. The CDR3, as DNA: TGTGCCAGCAGCTTAACAGGGGGCTCCTACGAGCAGTACTTC. Its translation: CASSLTGGSYEQYF.

J is TRBJ1-5 and V is TRBV4-1; 8 nucleotides agree with TRBD1. There are 15 residues in the CDR3. The trim removed 0 bases at V and 9 bases at J, leaving 7 bases unmatched. From germline, CDR1 is MGHRA and CDR2 YSYEKL. The CDR3 nucleotides are TGCGCCAGCAGCCAAGAAGGACGGACAGGGAGGCCCCAGCATTTT. Protein sequence: CASSQEGRTGRPQHF.

The chain joins TRBV5-4 to TRBJ1-4, with 7 positions matching TRBD1. The CDR3 sequence is 15 residues long. J lost 1 base, V lost 4 bases, and 4 bases had no gene match. The germline V gene encodes CDR1 SGHNT and CDR2 YYREEE (reference sequence). The CDR3 region has the DNA TGTGCCAGCAGCCTTAACAGGGGAACTAATGAAAAACTGTTTTTT. Amino acid sequence: CASSLNRGTNEKLFF. Complete variable domain (other parts from reference TRBV5-4 and TRBJ1-4): ETGVTQSPTHLIKTRGQQVTLRCSSQSGHNTVSWYQQALGQGPQFIFQYYREEENGRGNFPPRFSGLQFPNYSSELNVNALELDDSALYLCASSLNRGTNEKLFFGSGTQLSVL.

The V call is TRBV30, the J call TRBJ2-1; TRBD2 aligns across 9 bases. The CDR3 is made up of 16 amino acids. Germline CDR1 GTSNPN, CDR2 SVGIG (reference sequence). Losses at the gene ends were 0 bases for V and 8 bases for J; bases not matched to a gene: 11. The CDR3 region has the DNA TGTGCCTGGAGTGTAGTAGGCGGGGGGGCCATATATGAGCAGTTCTTC. This sequence encodes CAWSVVGGGAIYEQFF.

The chain couples TRBV28 to TRBJ2-1; 13 bases align to TRBD2. CDR1 is MDHEN, CDR2 SYDVKM, per germline. This CDR3 region has 17 residues. Germline trimming cut 7 bases from V and 9 bases from J; bases unmatched to any gene: 15. CDR3 amino acids: CASIPFILAGGPGEQFF. CDR3 bases: TGTGCCAGCATCCCTTTTATACTAGCGGGGGGGCCGGGTGAGCAGTTCTTC.

The CDR3 loop is CASSRGSGYEQYF. Here the CDR3 DNA reads TGTGCCAGCAGTCGGGGATCGGGCTACGAGCAGTACTTC. The J gene is TRBJ2-7, the V gene TRBV6-5; tentative D call: TRBD2 (5 bases). This CDR3 is built from 13 residues. Germline CDR1 and CDR2: MNHEY and SVGAGI. Trimming pared 5 bases from V and 3 bases from J, leaving 11 bases between.

The V call is TRBV5-4, the J call TRBJ2-7, with 9 bases fitting TRBD1. CDR1 and CDR2 (germline): SGHNT, YYREEE (reference sequence). V trimming: 4 bases; J trimming: 2 bases; junction bases outside the gene matches: 7. The CDR3 is 15 amino acids. The DNA of the CDR3 is TGTGCCAGCAGCCCGGGACAGGGAAGACCCTACGAGCAGTACTTC. Translating gives CASSPGQGRPYEQYF.

V usage is TRBV19 and J usage is TRBJ2-5; tentative D call: TRBD1 (6 bases). V gave up 4 bases and J gave up 0 bases, with 12 bases separating them. Germline values: CDR1 LNHDA, CDR2 SQIVND (reference sequence). This CDR3 is 15 amino acids long. This chain's CDR3 is CASSTITGYQETQYF. CDR3 coding DNA: TGTGCCAGTAGTACCATTACAGGGTACCAAGAGACCCAGTACTTC.

The chain links TRBV29-1 to TRBJ2-7; D gene uncertain. The V and J ends lost 3 bases and 0 bases respectively, with 6 bases between them. Germline lookup yields CDR1 SQVTM and CDR2 ANQGSEA. The CDR3 totals 12 residues. The CDR3 reads CSVEADSYEQYF. As DNA, the CDR3 is TGCAGCGTTGAGGCCGACTCCTACGAGCAGTACTTC.